The clone carrying this T cell receptor (beta chain) was counted between two and nine times. The antigen remains undetermined. Germline values: CDR1 MDHEN, CDR2 SYDVKM. With 11 bases removed from V and 1 base from J, the gap between germline ends came to 17 bases. This CDR3 has 14 residues. In making TCR beta libraries, quantitative 5'-RACE with molecular barcodes was used. From the 5' RACE reads, TCRdb called clonotypes with MiXCR, one entry per CDR3 protein. The sample includes about 150,000 distinct CDR3 sequences, roughly 30% of them seen just once. The entry originates in a study of CD8 T cells in ankylosing spondylitis. Study results and caveats: Within matched ankylosing spondylitis synovial fluid, disease-linked clones were reportedly significantly enriched.

The TCR originated in a male donor with ankylosing spondylitis. The sample was synovial fluid, either unsorted or a sorted T cell fraction (not recorded which). This chain uses TRBV28 with TRBJ1-1, with unresolved D. The CDR3: CAHGLLPPNTEAFF. In nucleotides, the CDR3 is TGTGCCCACGGACTTCTCCCGCCGAACACTGAAGCTTTCTTT.